The clone carrying this TCR beta chain appeared a single time. These data originate in a study of OX40 agonist ivuxolimab in advanced cancers. Study summary: Treatment received earlier with anti-PD-1, anti-PD-L1 or anti-CTLA-4 agents was allowed, and more than 30% had some.

Libraries were prepared by immunoSEQ multiplex PCR; TCRdb keeps only in-frame clonotypes and omits some of them. This table holds about 73,000 clones, over 75% found once. V lost 4 bases to trimming and J lost 5 bases, with 8 bases between them. This CDR3 comprises 11 residues. Germline lookup yields CDR1 SQVTM and CDR2 ANQGSEA. The starting material was CD4+ or CD8+ T cells sorted from blood, obtained in a trial of the OX40 agonist ivuxolimab. The clonotype comes from an adult with an advanced solid tumor such as melanoma, head and neck, liver or kidney cancer. The V call is TRBV29-1, the J call TRBJ2-5; tentative D call: TRBD1 (6 bases). The CDR3 loop reads CSVAGVETQYF. For the CDR3, the DNA is TGCAGCGTTGCAGGGGTTGAGACCCAGTACTTC. Full variable domain (rest looked up from reference TRBV29-1 and TRBJ2-5): SAVISQKPSRDICQRGTSLTIQCQVDSQVTMMFWYRQQPGQSLTLIATANQGSEATYESGFVIDKFPISRPNLTFSTLTVSNMSPEDSSIYLCSVAGVETQYFGPGTRLLVL.